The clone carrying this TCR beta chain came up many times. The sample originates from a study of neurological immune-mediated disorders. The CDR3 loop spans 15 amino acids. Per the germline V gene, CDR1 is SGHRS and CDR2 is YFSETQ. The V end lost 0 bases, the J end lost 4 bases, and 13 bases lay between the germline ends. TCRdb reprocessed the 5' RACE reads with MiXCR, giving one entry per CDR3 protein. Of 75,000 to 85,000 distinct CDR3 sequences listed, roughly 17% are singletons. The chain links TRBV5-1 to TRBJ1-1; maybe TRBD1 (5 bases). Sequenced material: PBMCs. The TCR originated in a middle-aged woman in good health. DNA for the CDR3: TGCGCCAGCAGCTTGGATGGTTTCGGGGGCACTGAAGCTTTCTTT. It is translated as CASSLDGFGGTEAFF.